This passage covers 24 T cell receptor beta chains from one sample sequenced in a study of T cell repertoires in cytomegalovirus infection. TCRdb re-called the reads with MiXCR, one entry per CDR3 protein. This sample carries hundreds of thousands of distinct CDR3 sequences, about 33% of them seen once, and the ten largest clones take around 15%. The sequenced sample consisted of PBMCs. These receptors all stem from a human donor in good health (CMV status not recorded). Some clones in this sample may be carry-over from other donors' samples.

The chain couples TRBV4-1 to TRBJ2-7, with a weak D call TRBD1 (8 bases). Germline V CDR1 and CDR2: MGHRA, YSYEKL. Trimming removed 4 bases at V and 2 bases at J, with 15 bases between. The CDR3 has 15 amino acids. The DNA for the CDR3 is TGCGCCAGCAGCCCTTGGACAGGGACTACCTACGAGCAGTACTTC. Its protein is CASSPWTGTTYEQYF.

This clonotype was seen a handful of times. The rearrangement links TRBV14 to TRBJ1-5; no reliable D call. Between the trimmed V and J ends, which lost 2 bases and 8 bases, there was a span of 10 bases. Germline-derived CDR1 and CDR2 are SGHDN and FVKESK. This CDR3 is built from 13 residues. In DNA, the CDR3 is TGTGCCAGCAGCCAAAACACTGGTGAGCCCCAGCATTTT. Translated: CASSQNTGEPQHF.

V usage is TRBV19 and J usage is TRBJ2-7; possibly TRBD1 for D (6 bases). Trimming left V 5 bases short and J 7 bases short, with 15 bases between. The germline V gene encodes CDR1 LNHDA and CDR2 SQIVND (reference sequence). The CDR3 covers 13 residues. CDR3 sequence (DNA): TGTGCCAGTAGTCAACAGGGTCAGGGAGAGCAGTACTTC. This translates into CASSQQGQGEQYF.

As for this clonotype: Its ends do not fully match the called genes, so a read error is possible. The chain joins TRBV6-2 or TRBV6-3 to TRBJ2-5; TRBD2 matches 12 bases. From germline, CDR1 is MNHEY and CDR2 SVGEGT. This CDR3 spans 13 amino acids. CDR3 in DNA: TGTGCCAGCAGTGGAACTAGCGGGGGGACCAAGTACTTC. Translated: CASSGTSGGTKYF.

The genes are TRBV20-1 and TRBJ2-7, with unresolved D. With 3 bases removed from V and 2 bases from J, the gap between germline ends came to 17 bases. Germline CDR1 reads DFQATT; CDR2 reads SNEGSKA (reference sequence). The CDR3 has 15 residues. The CDR3 coding sequence is TGCAGTGCTAGCCCCATCCCAGCCTATACCTACGAGCAGTACTTC. Translated, it gives CSASPIPAYTYEQYF.

This clonotype occurred many times. The V and J genes are TRBV7-8 and TRBJ2-7; 8 positions agree with TRBD2. The trim removed 1 base at V and 6 bases at J, leaving 5 bases unmatched. CDR1 is SGHVS, CDR2 FQNEAQ, per germline. This CDR3 has 14 amino acids. The CDR3 region has the DNA TGTGCCAGCAGCTTAGAGGTAGCGGGGCGCGAGCAGTACTTC. Its translation is CASSLEVAGREQYF.

The V and J genes are TRBV20-1 and TRBJ1-5; 10 bases match TRBD1. This CDR3 contains 14 residues. Germline V gene lookup returns CDR1 DFQATT and CDR2 SNEGSKA (reference sequence). The V segment lost 1 base and the J segment 8 bases; nucleotides outside the gene matches: 5. CDR3: CSARGQGATEPQHF. The CDR3 DNA reads as TGCAGTGCTAGAGGACAGGGGGCTACGGAGCCCCAGCATTTT.

This chain links TRBV5-5 with TRBJ1-5; D gene unclear. The V end lost 1 base, the J end lost 1 base, and 18 bases lay between the germline ends. Germline lookup yields CDR1 SGHKS and CDR2 YYEKEE (reference sequence). CDR3 size: 18 residues. The CDR3 protein is CASSLFPPEGISNQPQHF. The CDR3 bases are TGTGCCAGCAGCTTGTTCCCCCCAGAAGGGATCAGCAATCAGCCCCAGCATTTT.

A remark on this clonotype: Since no conserved phenylalanine or tryptophan closes the CDR3, a read error is the likely cause. This sequence joins TRBV3-1 and TRBJ2-7; 13 bases line up with TRBD2. This CDR3 spans 17 amino acids. J gave up 0 bases and V 0 bases, and 2 bases lay outside the gene matches. CDR1 and CDR2 (germline): LGHDT, YNNKEL (reference sequence). In DNA form, the CDR3 reads TGTGCCAGCAGCCAAGAGGGGACTAGCGGGGACTCCTACGAGCAGTACTAC. Its protein is CASSQEGTSGDSYEQYY.

Ten or more counts support this clonotype. The chain couples TRBV7-6 to TRBJ2-3; tentatively, D is TRBD1 (6 bases). V gave up 5 bases and J gave up 2 bases, with 14 bases separating them. The CDR3 sequence is 15 residues long. Germline CDR1 SGHVS, CDR2 FNYEAQ. This CDR3 is CASSPPDSNTDTQYF. The CDR3 DNA sequence: TGTGCCAGCAGCCCCCCGGACAGCAACACAGATACGCAGTATTTT. Combining the CDR3 with reference TRBV7-6 and TRBJ2-3 gives the whole variable domain GAGVSQSPRYKVTKRGQDVALRCDPISGHVSLYWYRQALGQGPEFLTYFNYEAQQDKSGLPNDRFSAERPEGSISTLTIQRTEQRDSAMYRCASSPPDSNTDTQYFGPGTRLTVL.

This clonotype was seen a handful of times. V and J are TRBV12-3 or TRBV12-4 and TRBJ2-7; 8 bases are a match to TRBD1. The length of the CDR3 is 14 residues. Trimming cost V 5 bases and J 6 bases; bases outside gene matches: 9. The CDR3 DNA sequence: TGTGCCAGCAGTCCCCGGACAGGGCTCGGCGAGCAGTACTTC. Its translation is CASSPRTGLGEQYF.

With regard to this clonotype: A much larger clone lies a single base off, so this may be a read error. The V call is TRBV7-3, the J call TRBJ2-2, with a possible D match to TRBD1 (7 bases). V dropped 7 bases and J dropped 5 bases, with 20 bases sitting between them. The length of the CDR3 is 16 residues. The germline CDR1 and CDR2 sequences are SGHTA and FQGTGA. The DNA for the CDR3 is TGTGCCAGCATCACCGGACAGGCACGGGGGACCGGGGAGCTGTTTTTT. Protein sequence: CASITGQARGTGELFF.

There are many counts of this clonotype. The chain couples TRBV6-1 to TRBJ1-6, with D hard to call. Trimming took 1 base from V and 9 from J, leaving 10 bases between them. This CDR3 comprises 14 residues. Germline CDR1 is MNHNS and CDR2 is SASEGT. In DNA, the CDR3 is TGTGCCAGCAGTGAAGGAGGGTTTACTTCACCCCTCCACTTT. This encodes CASSEGGFTSPLHF.

This rearrangement joins TRBV7-6 to TRBJ2-7; D possibly matches TRBD1 or TRBD2 (5 bases each). V lost 5 bases, J lost 3 bases, and 11 bases lay in between. CDR1 is SGHVS, CDR2 FNYEAQ, per germline. The CDR3 is 13 amino acids. The CDR3 here is CASSGDGYYEQYF. The CDR3 DNA sequence: TGTGCCAGCAGCGGGGACGGGTACTACGAGCAGTACTTC.

This clonotype was counted at least ten times. This sequence joins TRBV7-9 and TRBJ1-4; 9 nucleotides line up with TRBD1. Trimming cost V 6 bases and J 1 base; bases outside gene matches: 9. Germline V gives CDR1 SEHNR, CDR2 FQNEAQ (reference sequence). The CDR3 consists of 17 residues. The CDR3 DNA sequence: TGTGCCAGCAGACCCGGGACAGGGACGAGAACTAATGAAAAACTGTTTTTT. Amino acids: CASRPGTGTRTNEKLFF.

This clonotype was detected a few times. The chain has TRBV7-2 and TRBJ1-3, with D perhaps matching TRBD1 (5 bases). Germline loops: CDR1 SGHTA, CDR2 FQGNSA. The CDR3 is made up of 16 amino acids. Trimming took off 5 bases at V and 2 bases at J, with 16 bases between the two ends. The CDR3 region is CASSPGIGVTGNTIYF. The CDR3 bases are TGTGCCAGCAGCCCGGGCATAGGGGTGACTGGAAACACCATATATTTT.

This clonotype was counted at least ten times. CDR3: CASTIPGLAFPDTQYF. The CDR3 region has the DNA TGTGCCAGCACCATACCGGGACTAGCATTTCCAGATACGCAGTATTTT. The chain uses TRBV7-2 and TRBJ2-3, with 9 bases fitting TRBD2. Germline loops: CDR1 SGHTA, CDR2 FQGNSA. The CDR3 has 16 residues. The ends lost 7 bases at V and 4 bases at J; junction bases unmatched: 12.

This clonotype has more than one count but fewer than ten. J is TRBJ1-3 and V is TRBV20-1; possibly TRBD1 for D (6 bases). This CDR3 comprises 14 residues. Germline CDR1 reads DFQATT; CDR2 reads SNEGSKA (reference sequence). V was pared by 0 bases and J by 1 base, with 7 bases between. The CDR3 DNA follows: TGCAGTGCTAGAGAGGGGGCGTCTGGAAACACCATATATTTT. It codes for CSAREGASGNTIYF.

This clonotype was seen ten or more times. Written as DNA, the CDR3 is TGTGCCAGCAGCTTGGGTCAGGTCAATCAGCCCCAGCATTTT. It codes for CASSLGQVNQPQHF. V is TRBV7-8 and J is TRBJ1-5; D gene ambiguous. The germline V and J ends were trimmed by 3 bases and 3 bases, with 9 bases remaining between them. Germline CDR1 SGHVS, CDR2 FQNEAQ. This CDR3 region has 14 residues.

This clonotype was found a few times. The chain carries TRBV5-1 and TRBJ2-2; TRBD2 might be the D (5 bases). The CDR3 runs 16 residues. Germline CDR1 is SGHRS and CDR2 is YFSETQ. V dropped 3 bases and J dropped 3 bases, with 15 bases sitting between them. This CDR3 is CASSSRAMADTGELFF. In DNA, the CDR3 is TGCGCCAGCAGCTCGAGGGCGATGGCTGACACCGGGGAGCTGTTTTTT.

This clonotype was seen ten or more times. The V and J genes are TRBV7-8 and TRBJ2-7, with 8 bases aligning to TRBD1. This CDR3 has 14 amino acids. V shed 3 bases, J shed 2 bases, and the junction held 3 bases outside the gene matches. Germline CDR1 reads SGHVS; CDR2 reads FQNEAQ. DNA of the CDR3: TGTGCCAGCAGCTTTAGGACAGGGACCTACGAGCAGTACTTC. This encodes CASSFRTGTYEQYF.

The gene calls are TRBV19 and TRBJ1-5, with 7 bases identical to TRBD1. The germline gives CDR1 LNHDA, CDR2 SQIVND (reference sequence). The V and J ends lost 8 bases and 0 bases, in that order; junction bases with no gene match: 7. This CDR3 is 15 amino acids long. The CDR3 spells CASSTGDSSNQPQHF. The CDR3 DNA reads as TGTGCCAGTTCAACAGGGGATAGTAGCAATCAGCCCCAGCATTTT.

This clonotype has more than one count but fewer than ten. The rearrangement links TRBV6-5 to TRBJ2-5; D is ambiguous. Germline V lookup: CDR1 MNHEY, CDR2 SVGAGI. This CDR3 comprises 12 residues. The germline V and J ends were trimmed by 2 bases and 7 bases, with 8 bases remaining between them. This chain's CDR3 is CASSYPDATQYF. The CDR3 DNA sequence: TGTGCCAGCAGTTACCCGGATGCGACCCAGTACTTC.

This clonotype came up many times. CDR3 sequence reads: CASSGLRAGSEKLFF. In DNA form, the CDR3 reads TGTGCCAGCAGCGGACTCAGGGCGGGGTCTGAAAAACTGTTTTTT. J is TRBJ1-4 and V is TRBV7-2; possibly TRBD1 for D (5 bases). The V gene lost 5 bases and the J gene lost 7 bases, with 17 bases spanning the gap. The CDR3 length is 15 residues. The germline CDR1 and CDR2 sequences are SGHTA and FQGNSA.